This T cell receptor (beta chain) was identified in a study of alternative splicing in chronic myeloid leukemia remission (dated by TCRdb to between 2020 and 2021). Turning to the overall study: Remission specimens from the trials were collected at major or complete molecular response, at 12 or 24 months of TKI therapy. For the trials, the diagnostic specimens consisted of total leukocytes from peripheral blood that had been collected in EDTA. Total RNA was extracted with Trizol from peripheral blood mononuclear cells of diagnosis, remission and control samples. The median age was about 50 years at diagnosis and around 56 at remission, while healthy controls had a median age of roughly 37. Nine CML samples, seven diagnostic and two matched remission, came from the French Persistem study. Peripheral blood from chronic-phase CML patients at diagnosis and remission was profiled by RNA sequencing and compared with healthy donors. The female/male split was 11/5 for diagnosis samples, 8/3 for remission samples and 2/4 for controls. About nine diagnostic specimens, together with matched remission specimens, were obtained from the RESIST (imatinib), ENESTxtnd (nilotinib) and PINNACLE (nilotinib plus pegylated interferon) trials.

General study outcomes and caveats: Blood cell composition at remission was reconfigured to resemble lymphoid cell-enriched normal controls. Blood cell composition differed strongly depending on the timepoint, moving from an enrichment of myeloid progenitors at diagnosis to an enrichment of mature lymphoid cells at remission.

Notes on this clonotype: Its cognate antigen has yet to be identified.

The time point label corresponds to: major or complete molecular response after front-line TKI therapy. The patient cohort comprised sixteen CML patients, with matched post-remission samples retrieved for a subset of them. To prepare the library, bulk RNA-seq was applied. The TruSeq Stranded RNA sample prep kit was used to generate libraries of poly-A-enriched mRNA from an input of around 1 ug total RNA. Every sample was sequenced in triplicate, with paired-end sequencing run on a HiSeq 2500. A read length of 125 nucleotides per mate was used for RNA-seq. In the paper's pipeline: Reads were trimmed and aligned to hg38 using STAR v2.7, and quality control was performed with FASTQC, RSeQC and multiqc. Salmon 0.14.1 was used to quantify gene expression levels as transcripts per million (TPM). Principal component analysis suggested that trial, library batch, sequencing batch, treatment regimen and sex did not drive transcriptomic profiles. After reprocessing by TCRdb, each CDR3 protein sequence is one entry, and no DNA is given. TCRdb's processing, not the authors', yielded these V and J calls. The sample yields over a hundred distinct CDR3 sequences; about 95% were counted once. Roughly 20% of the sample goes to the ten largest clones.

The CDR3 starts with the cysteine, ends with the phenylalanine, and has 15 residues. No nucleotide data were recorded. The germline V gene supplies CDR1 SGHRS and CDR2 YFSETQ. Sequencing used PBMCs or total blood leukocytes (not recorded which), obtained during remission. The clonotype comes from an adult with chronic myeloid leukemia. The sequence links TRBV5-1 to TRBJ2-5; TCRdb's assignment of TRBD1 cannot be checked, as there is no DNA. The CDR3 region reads CASSPGQGSQETQYF.